A single sample is the source of the 4 T cell receptor beta chains below, sequenced in a study of blood T cell repertoires in COVID-19. Clones were read by immunoSEQ multiplex PCR, and TCRdb kept only the in-frame ones, dropping some. The sample contains about 87,000 clones, roughly nine tenths of which appear only once. Sequences were obtained from peripheral blood. The origin of the receptors is a woman of 80 years or more with active COVID-19.

This chain joins TRBV10-3 and TRBJ2-1; 11 nucleotides align to TRBD2. V was pared by 3 bases and J by 5 bases, with 6 bases of the junction left unmatched. The CDR3 covers 16 residues. Germline V gene lookup returns CDR1 ENHRY and CDR2 SYGVKD. This chain's CDR3 is CAISEPGLADNNEQFF. For the CDR3, the DNA is TGTGCCATCAGTGAACCGGGACTAGCGGATAACAATGAGCAGTTCTTC.

The chain is built from TRBV6-6 and TRBJ1-2; 11 nucleotides align to TRBD1. The CDR3 contains 16 residues. CDR1 is MNHNY, CDR2 SVGAGI, per germline (reference sequence). Unmatched junction bases numbered 7, after V lost 5 bases and J lost 2 bases. The CDR3 protein is CASSPSGTGGNYGYTF. The CDR3 nucleotides read TGTGCCAGCAGTCCCTCCGGGACAGGGGGAAACTATGGCTACACCTTC.

The V and J genes are TRBV28 and TRBJ2-1; 11 bases agree with TRBD2. J lost 7 bases, V lost 2 bases, and 10 bases had no gene match. Germline V gene sequence: CDR1 MDHEN, CDR2 SYDVKM. CDR3 length: 17 residues. The CDR3 bases are TGTGCCAGCAGTTTAATGGGGCCGGGACTAGCGGTTAATGAGCAGTTCTTC. Translated: CASSLMGPGLAVNEQFF.

This clone was seen only once. Other DNA sequences from this sample encode an identical CDR3 as well. The chain couples TRBV18 to TRBJ2-1; D not certain. The length of the CDR3 is 13 residues. Germline CDR1 reads KGHSH; CDR2 reads LQKENI. Trimming removed 1 base from V and 5 bases from J, with 6 bases in between. The chain's CDR3 is CASSPLLDNEQFF. The CDR3 DNA sequence: TGTGCCAGCTCACCACTCCTAGACAATGAGCAGTTCTTC.